These T cell receptor beta chains were read from a single sample in a study of vaccination and CD4 T cells after COVID-19. Each CDR3 protein is one row after TCRdb ran MiXCR on the PCR reads. The sample lists around 20,000 distinct CDR3 sequences; 35% to 40% were seen once. These receptors lack a known antigen. The material sequenced was CD4+ T cells from blood, cultured in vitro, taken before SARS-CoV-2 vaccination. The receptors come from a human donor who received a COVID-19 vaccine. Each CDR3 is given with its conserved first and last residue. Fields, in order: clone size, V gene, J gene, D gene, CDR3 protein, CDR3 DNA. The D gene is left open where the match is weak. The listing skips clone size in some rows; elsewhere it reads once, few, many or a size class.

.	TRBV20-1	TRBJ1-5	.	CSASDSDQPQHF	TGCAGTGCTTCCGACAGCGATCAGCCCCAGCATTTT
.	TRBV28	TRBJ1-2	.	CASSLAIGGYTF	TGTGCCAGCAGTTTAGCAATAGGGGGCTACACCTTC
.	TRBV2	TRBJ2-7	.	CASTLGDYGEQYF	TGTGCCAGCACCCTAGGAGACTACGGGGAGCAGTACTTC
.	TRBV19	TRBJ1-2	.	CASSEQQGGYGYTF	TGTGCCAGTAGTGAGCAACAGGGAGGCTATGGCTACACCTTC
medium-sized	TRBV27	TRBJ1-5	.	CASIGVREHQPQHF	TGTGCCAGCATTGGTGTGAGGGAGCATCAGCCCCAGCATTTT
few	TRBV11-3	TRBJ1-1	.	CASSTGENTEAFF	TGTGCCAGCAGCACCGGAGAGAACACTGAAGCTTTCTTT
few	TRBV20-1	TRBJ1-2	TRBD1	CSASIQGGRGYTF	TGCAGTGCTAGCATACAGGGGGGGAGGGGCTACACCTTC
.	TRBV6-4	TRBJ1-1	TRBD1	CASSLTGSTTEAFF	TGTGCCAGCAGCCTGACAGGGTCAACCACTGAAGCTTTCTTT
few	TRBV6-1	TRBJ1-1	.	CASSGSRVGTEAFF	TGTGCCAGCAGTGGAAGCAGGGTGGGCACTGAAGCTTTCTTT
few	TRBV6-5	TRBJ2-7	TRBD2	CASSYPTSGLSSYEQYF	TGTGCCAGCAGTTACCCTACTAGCGGGCTTAGCTCCTACGAGCAGTACTTC
.	TRBV9	TRBJ1-2	TRBD1	CASSVATGTDANYGYTF	TGTGCCAGCAGCGTAGCTACCGGGACAGACGCTAACTATGGCTACACCTTC
.	TRBV7-8	TRBJ1-2	.	CASSLRGRRGYTF	TGTGCCAGCAGCTTACGGGGGCGGAGGGGCTACACCTTC
.	TRBV4-1	TRBJ1-2	TRBD1	CASSQDDRASYGYTF	TGCGCCAGCAGCCAAGATGACAGGGCATCCTATGGCTACACCTTC
few	TRBV21-1	TRBJ1-1	.	CASSKRGDGNTEAFF	TGTGCCAGCAGCAAACGGGGAGACGGGAACACTGAAGCTTTCTTT
.	TRBV6-1	TRBJ2-5	TRBD1	CASSDGRGTGQETQYF	TGTGCCAGCAGTGACGGACGGGGGACAGGCCAAGAGACCCAGTACTTC
.	TRBV20-1	TRBJ1-2	TRBD1	CSARPGQARYGYTF	TGCAGTGCTAGACCTGGACAGGCACGCTATGGCTACACCTTC
.	TRBV2	TRBJ1-2	TRBD1	CASTPDRGLGGYTF	TGTGCCAGCACTCCCGACAGGGGGCTTGGAGGCTACACCTTC
.	TRBV20-1	TRBJ2-1	.	CSGIEGAYNEQFF	TGCAGTGGTATTGAGGGGGCCTACAATGAGCAGTTCTTC
.	TRBV5-1	TRBJ1-4	.	CASSLDGSPTNEKLFF	TGCGCCAGCAGCTTGGATGGCAGTCCAACTAATGAAAAACTGTTTTTT
.	TRBV2	TRBJ2-5	TRBD2	CASAPGLAQETQYF	TGTGCCAGCGCACCGGGACTAGCCCAGGAGACCCAGTACTTC
medium-sized	TRBV20-1	TRBJ1-6	.	CSARDPRVQFSPLHF	TGCAGTGCTAGAGATCCGAGGGTCCAGTTTTCACCCCTCCACTTT
.	TRBV20-1	TRBJ1-5	TRBD1	CSARTGSNQPQHF	TGCAGTGCTAGGACAGGGAGCAATCAGCCCCAGCATTTT
.	TRBV10-3	TRBJ2-7	.	CAISGVVYEQYF	TGTGCCATCAGTGGGGTGGTCTACGAGCAGTACTTC
.	TRBV5-1	TRBJ1-2	.	CASSLDRATKNYGYTF	TGCGCCAGCAGCCTGGACAGAGCGACGAAAAACTATGGCTACACCTTC
.	TRBV5-5	TRBJ2-2	.	CASSLRGTTGELFF	TGTGCCAGCAGCTTGAGGGGTACCACCGGGGAGCTGTTTTTT
.	TRBV2	TRBJ1-5	TRBD1	CASSDSAAGQGFGQPQHF	TGTGCCAGCAGTGACTCCGCCGCTGGACAGGGCTTCGGTCAGCCCCAGCATTTT
.	TRBV6-1	TRBJ1-1	TRBD1	CASRRTGGVLNTEAFF	TGTGCCAGCAGACGGACAGGGGGCGTCTTGAACACTGAAGCTTTCTTT
.	TRBV19	TRBJ1-5	TRBD1	CASSPDRINQPQHF	TGTGCCAGTAGTCCGGACAGGATAAATCAGCCCCAGCATTTT